This entry lists 31 T cell receptor beta chains sequenced from one sample in a study of T-cell reconstitution after alpha-beta-depleted transplantation in children. Unique molecular identifiers were incorporated during preparation of the TCRbeta library. MiXCR, run by TCRdb on the PCR reads, gives a single entry per CDR3 protein. The table has 440,000 or so distinct CDR3 sequences, about 11% seen once. Sequencing was performed on PBMCs from the stem cell graft donor, taken from the stem cell graft. Receptor source: a human donor who donated a stem cell graft to a child with acute myeloid leukemia.

The V call is TRBV20-1, the J call TRBJ2-7; D gene unclear. Trimming removed 0 bases from V and 3 bases from J, with 9 bases in between. The CDR3 is 13 residues long. Germline-derived CDR1 and CDR2 are DFQATT and SNEGSKA (reference sequence). The CDR3 DNA is TGCAGTGCTAGAGAACCGGAGAGCTACGAGCAGTACTTC. It yields the protein CSAREPESYEQYF.

This clonotype was recorded a few times. This chain uses TRBV5-6 with TRBJ2-5, with D uncertain. This CDR3 is 14 amino acids long. Germline values: CDR1 SGHDT, CDR2 YYEEEE. The ends were cut back, 2 bases at V and 5 bases at J, with 13 bases in the middle. This CDR3 reads CASSFYKIRETQYF. The CDR3 DNA reads as TGTGCCAGCAGCTTTTATAAGATTCGCGAGACCCAGTACTTC.

This clonotype was detected ten times or more. The chain joins TRBV7-3 to TRBJ2-3; D is ambiguous. Trimming took off 6 bases at V and 1 base at J, with 14 bases between the two ends. This CDR3 is 15 amino acids long. The germline CDR1 and CDR2 sequences are SGHTA and FQGTGA. The CDR3 region is CASSLRGEGTDTQYF. Written as DNA, the CDR3 is TGTGCCAGCAGTCTTCGCGGTGAGGGCACAGATACGCAGTATTTT.

This clonotype was detected a few times. The rearrangement uses TRBV29-1 and TRBJ1-1, with 10 bases that match TRBD1. The J segment lost 7 bases and the V segment lost 1 base, leaving 3 bases of the junction unmatched. The germline V gene encodes CDR1 SQVTM and CDR2 ANQGSEA. The CDR3 is made up of 13 amino acids. The CDR3 nucleotides are TGCAGCGTTGAAGGACAGGGGGCAGTTGAAGCTTTCTTT. Residues: CSVEGQGAVEAFF.

This clonotype has just a few counts. V gene TRBV6-4 combines with J gene TRBJ2-1; the match to TRBD2 covers 8 bases. This CDR3 is 15 amino acids long. The germline gives CDR1 MRHNA, CDR2 SNTAGT. After removal of 2 bases from V and 2 bases from J, the junction contained 2 bases not matched to a gene. DNA for the CDR3: TGTGCCAGCAGTGACCAGCGGGGGCCCTACAATGAGCAGTTCTTC. Its translation is CASSDQRGPYNEQFF.

V and J are TRBV5-6 and TRBJ1-4, with D maybe TRBD1 (6 bases). In germline, CDR1 is SGHDT, CDR2 YYEEEE. The ends were cut back, 3 bases at V and 8 bases at J, with 20 bases in the middle. This CDR3 contains 16 residues. This chain's CDR3 is CASSWTHWGLEEKLFF. CDR3 DNA: TGTGCCAGCAGCTGGACCCATTGGGGGCTAGAGGAAAAACTGTTTTTT.

This chain uses TRBV20-1 with TRBJ2-1, with D perhaps matching TRBD2 (5 bases). V lost 2 bases and J 7 bases, leaving 12 bases between the germline ends. The CDR3 length is 13 residues. Germline V CDR1 and CDR2: DFQATT, SNEGSKA (reference sequence). The CDR3 sequence is CSARPGIWNEQFF. The CDR3 DNA is TGCAGTGCTAGACCGGGAATTTGGAATGAGCAGTTCTTC.

The chain links TRBV5-1 to TRBJ1-1; possible D gene TRBD1, 5 bases. Germline loops: CDR1 SGHRS, CDR2 YFSETQ. The CDR3 runs to 14 residues. The V end lost 7 bases, the J end lost 1 base, and 14 bases lay between the germline ends. This chain's CDR3 is CASGLGEPNTEAFF. The CDR3 DNA reads as TGCGCCAGCGGCCTAGGGGAGCCGAACACTGAAGCTTTCTTT.

The chain has TRBV12-3 or TRBV12-4 and TRBJ2-6, with D possibly being TRBD1 or TRBD2 (5 bases each). The V end was cut by 4 bases, the J end by 0 bases, with 13 bases between. CDR3 length: 17 amino acids. The CDR3 sequence: CASSSYGTFSGANVLTF. The CDR3 DNA sequence: TGTGCCAGCAGTTCCTATGGGACCTTCTCTGGGGCCAACGTCCTGACTTTC.

The rearrangement links TRBV5-1 to TRBJ1-4; D perhaps matches TRBD1 (5 bases). Trimming removed 7 bases at V and 0 bases at J, with 7 bases between. Looked up from germline, CDR1 is SGHRS and CDR2 is YFSETQ. The CDR3 contains 13 residues. For the CDR3, the DNA is TGCGCCAGCCGCAGGGCAACTAATGAAAAACTGTTTTTT. Its translation: CASRRATNEKLFF.

This clonotype was picked up a small number of times. The J gene is TRBJ2-5, the V gene TRBV7-2; 15 positions agree with TRBD2. V gave up 4 bases and J gave up 5 bases; unmatched junction bases: 8. This CDR3 has 17 amino acids. CDR1 SGHTA and CDR2 FQGNSA come from the germline V gene. Here the CDR3 DNA reads TGTGCCAGCAGCTGGACTAGCGGGGGGGCCAGTTGGGAGACCCAGTACTTC. This codes for CASSWTSGGASWETQYF.

This clonotype was seen repeatedly, ten times or more. The junction and the germline gene differ at one end; a read error may be behind it. The chain carries TRBV5-1 and TRBJ2-3, with TRBD1 matching over 9 bases. The CDR3 contains 14 residues. Germline CDR1 reads SGHRS; CDR2 reads YFSETQ. The CDR3 DNA is TGTGCCAGCAGCTTGGGACAGGGTTCTGATACGCAGTATTTT. Protein: CASSLGQGSDTQYF.

This clonotype showed up just a few times. The gene calls are TRBV27 and TRBJ2-1, with 10 positions matching TRBD2. Losses at the gene ends were 3 bases for V and 4 bases for J; bases not matched to a gene: 9. This CDR3 is 17 amino acids long. CDR1 MNHEY and CDR2 SMNVEV come from the germline V gene (reference sequence). The chain's CDR3 is CASSFEGASGRYNEQFF. CDR3 DNA: TGTGCCAGCAGTTTTGAGGGGGCTAGCGGGAGATACAATGAGCAGTTCTTC.

Only a few counts were recorded for this clonotype. This chain uses TRBV5-1 with TRBJ1-3; 10 nucleotides line up with TRBD1. The CDR3 totals 16 residues. Trimming at V came to 4 bases and at J to 7 bases, leaving 11 bases not matched to a gene. Germline values: CDR1 SGHRS, CDR2 YFSETQ. CDR3 sequence: CASSGITGTGENTIYF. DNA for the CDR3: TGCGCCAGCAGCGGAATCACCGGGACAGGGGAGAACACCATATATTTT.

CDR3 sequence reads: CASSRGRYSNQPQHF. CDR3 coding DNA: TGTGCCAGCAGTCGGGGGAGGTATAGCAATCAGCCCCAGCATTTT. This chain joins TRBV2 and TRBJ1-5; TRBD1 might be the D (5 bases). Germline V CDR1 and CDR2: SNHLY, FYNNEI. The V and J ends lost 5 bases and 0 bases respectively, with 11 bases between them. The CDR3 has 15 residues.

V gene TRBV6-5 combines with J gene TRBJ2-2; D is perhaps TRBD1 (6 bases). Germline CDR1 and CDR2: MNHEY and SVGAGI. This CDR3 has 15 amino acids. V lost 5 bases to trimming and J lost 3 bases, with 13 bases between them. For the CDR3, the DNA is TGTGCCAGCAGTACATCGACAGGTTACACCGGGGAGCTGTTTTTT. Its translation is CASSTSTGYTGELFF.

In this sample, this clonotype turned up many times. V is TRBV5-1 and J is TRBJ1-3; possible D gene TRBD1, 5 bases. From germline, CDR1 is SGHRS and CDR2 YFSETQ. This CDR3 contains 15 residues. Trimming removed 4 bases at V and 0 bases at J, with 11 bases between. The DNA of the CDR3 is TGCGCCAGCAGCCCGGAGGGGAGCTCTGGAAACACCATATATTTT. It translates to CASSPEGSSGNTIYF.

The chain is built from TRBV29-1 and TRBJ2-5; D possibly corresponds to TRBD1 (6 bases). With 2 bases removed from V and 7 bases from J, the gap between germline ends came to 14 bases. There are 13 residues in the CDR3. Germline assignment: CDR1 SQVTM and CDR2 ANQGSEA. The chain's CDR3 is CSVERGYKGTQYF. The CDR3 region has the DNA TGCAGCGTTGAAAGGGGGTACAAAGGGACCCAGTACTTC. Looking up the rest from reference TRBV29-1 and TRBJ2-5 gives the full variable domain: SAVISQKPSRDICQRGTSLTIQCQVDSQVTMMFWYRQQPGQSLTLIATANQGSEATYESGFVIDKFPISRPNLTFSTLTVSNMSPEDSSIYLCSVERGYKGTQYFGPGTRLLVL.

This clonotype was found a few times. V gene TRBV10-3 combines with J gene TRBJ1-2; TRBD1 matches 7 bases. Germline CDR1 is ENHRY and CDR2 is SYGVKD. The CDR3 covers 13 residues. V lost 3 bases to trimming and J lost 4 bases; unmatched junction nucleotides: 2. The CDR3 DNA follows: TGTGCCATCAGTGAACGGGACAGCTATGGCTACACCTTC. Encoded protein: CAISERDSYGYTF.

DNA for the CDR3: TGTGCCAGCAGTCCCCCCCCTTACCAGGGCTCCTACGAGCAGTACTTC. As protein: CASSPPPYQGSYEQYF. The V gene is TRBV6-5, the J gene TRBJ2-7; perhaps TRBD1 as D (5 bases). Germline V gene lookup returns CDR1 MNHEY and CDR2 SVGAGI. Trimming removed 5 bases at V and 0 bases at J, with 17 bases between. This CDR3 is 16 amino acids long.

This clonotype turned up a few times. CDR3 sequence (DNA): TGTGCCAGCAGCCTGAAGACTAGCGGGAGGTACGAGCAGTACTTC. Amino acid sequence: CASSLKTSGRYEQYF. This sequence joins TRBV3-1 and TRBJ2-7, with 13 positions matching TRBD2. The CDR3 is 15 residues long. CDR1 is LGHDT, CDR2 YNNKEL, per germline (reference sequence). J gave up 4 bases and V 4 bases, and 4 bases lay outside the gene matches.

This chain joins TRBV2 and TRBJ2-3, with D possibly TRBD2 on 5 matching bases. With 10 bases removed from V and 0 bases from J, the gap between germline ends came to 11 bases. Germline loops: CDR1 SNHLY, CDR2 FYNNEI. The CDR3 has 13 amino acids. CDR3 bases: TGTGCCAACAGCGGTCACAGCACAGATACGCAGTATTTT. As protein: CANSGHSTDTQYF.

This clonotype came up many times. A junction end diverges from the germline sequence, so it may reflect a read error. The CDR3 spells CASTPSAGTGLDF. The CDR3 nucleotides read TGTGCCAGCACCCCATCGGCCGGGACAGGTCTGGACTTC. The chain carries TRBV12-3 or TRBV12-4 and TRBJ2-7, with 8 bases lining up with TRBD1. The CDR3 spans 13 residues.

This chain uses TRBV5-5 with TRBJ2-6, with D unclear. The CDR3 is 17 amino acids. CDR1 SGHKS and CDR2 YYEKEE come from the germline V gene (reference sequence). Trimming pared 4 bases from V and 0 bases from J, leaving 14 bases between. The CDR3 DNA is TGTGCCAGCAGCCCCCGGACGGATAACTCTGGGGCCAACGTCCTGACTTTC. The encoded protein is CASSPRTDNSGANVLTF.

The rearrangement links TRBV29-1 to TRBJ2-5, with D possibly being TRBD1 or TRBD2 (5 bases each). Trimming left V 6 bases short and J 4 bases short, with 12 bases between. The V gene's germline CDR1 is SQVTM and CDR2 ANQGSEA. The CDR3 is made up of 12 amino acids. Written as DNA, the CDR3 is TGCAGCGTCGGGACCTCGCTAGAGACCCAGTACTTC. Its protein product is CSVGTSLETQYF.

This clonotype was seen more than once but under ten times. The chain is built from TRBV27 and TRBJ2-6; possibly TRBD2 for D (5 bases). Trimming removed 6 bases at V and 2 bases at J, with 11 bases between. Germline V lookup: CDR1 MNHEY, CDR2 SMNVEV (reference sequence). This CDR3 spans 15 amino acids. The CDR3: CASRMTGTGANVLTF. The DNA of the CDR3 is TGTGCCAGCAGAATGACCGGGACTGGGGCCAACGTCCTGACTTTC.

The sample holds many counts of this clonotype. The V gene is TRBV5-4, the J gene TRBJ2-5; perhaps TRBD1 as D (6 bases). The germline gives CDR1 SGHNT, CDR2 YYREEE (reference sequence). CDR3 length: 14 amino acids. Deletions cut 4 bases from V and 5 bases from J, with 15 bases between. The CDR3, as DNA: TGTGCCAGCAGCCTAGCAGGGGCGTCGGAGACCCAGTACTTC. Translated: CASSLAGASETQYF.

The table lists this clonotype with a few counts. The chain carries TRBV23-1 and TRBJ2-5; 8 nucleotides align to TRBD1. TRBV23-1 is an ORF; its function is uncertain. Trimming at V came to 3 bases and at J to 4 bases, leaving 4 bases not matched to a gene. The CDR3 is made up of 14 amino acids. CDR3 residues: CASSHTDRVETQYF. Written as DNA, the CDR3 is TGCGCCAGCAGTCATACGGACAGGGTAGAGACCCAGTACTTC.

Ten or more counts support this clonotype. This chain links TRBV29-1 with TRBJ2-3, with 9 bases identical to TRBD1. CDR1 SQVTM and CDR2 ANQGSEA come from the germline V gene. The CDR3 sequence is 14 residues long. J gave up 2 bases and V 8 bases, and 8 bases lay outside the gene matches. The CDR3 coding sequence is TGCAGCCTCAGAGGGACAGGGTTCACAGATACGCAGTATTTT. Its translation: CSLRGTGFTDTQYF.

This clonotype has a handful of counts. The chain uses TRBV19 and TRBJ2-1; the match to TRBD2 covers 12 bases. Trimming removed 6 bases from V and 5 bases from J; junction bases left unmatched: 5. Per germline, CDR1 LNHDA and CDR2 SQIVND (reference sequence). This CDR3 spans 15 amino acids. The CDR3 region is CASRETSGGDNEQFF. For the CDR3, the DNA is TGTGCCAGTAGAGAGACTAGCGGGGGAGACAATGAGCAGTTCTTC.

The V and J genes are TRBV12-3 or TRBV12-4 and TRBJ1-1; 9 bases are shared with TRBD1. The CDR3 contains 15 residues. The V gene end was trimmed by 8 bases and the J gene end by 0 bases; junction bases not matched to a gene: 7. The CDR3 reads CASGKTGGMNTEAFF. Written as DNA, the CDR3 is TGTGCCAGCGGGAAAACAGGGGGCATGAACACTGAAGCTTTCTTT.